A selection of T cell receptor beta chains follows, all from one sample in a study of T cells in Graves' hyperthyroidism and ophthalmopathy. MiXCR, run by TCRdb on the multiplex PCR reads, gives a single entry per CDR3 protein. The sample has around 620,000 distinct CDR3 sequences; around 15% are singletons. The sample taken for sequencing was blood. The receptors were gathered from a woman in her 30s with Graves' hyperthyroidism. Each CDR3 is given with its conserved first and last residue. The D gene is left open where the match is weak. Only some rows state a clone size, as once, few, many or a class for expanded clones.

d_call j_call clone_size v_call cdr3_nt cdr3_aa
NA TRBJ1-1 NA TRBV7-3 TGTGCCAGCAGCTTTTCAGGGAATGATGAAGCTTTCTTT CASSFSGNDEAFF
TRBD1 TRBJ1-4 NA TRBV28 TGTGCCAGCAGGGGACCGCTGGGACAGCTTAATGAAAAACTGTTTTTT CASRGPLGQLNEKLFF
NA TRBJ1-3 few TRBV7-3 TGTGCCAGCAGCCCACCGCAGGACGGTGGAAACACCATATATTTT CASSPPQDGGNTIYF
TRBD2 TRBJ2-3 many TRBV11-2 TGTGCCAGCAGCTTGGGAGGGAGCGCAGATACGCAGTATTTT CASSLGGSADTQYF
TRBD2 TRBJ2-1 many TRBV28 TGTGCCAGCACCCTTCAGGCTAGCGGGAGAAATGAGCAGTTCTTC CASTLQASGRNEQFF
TRBD1 TRBJ1-5 many TRBV28 TGTGCCAGCAGTAGAGGACAGGCGGAATATCAGCCCCAGCATTTT CASSRGQAEYQPQHF
NA TRBJ2-5 many TRBV11-2 TGTGCCAGCAGCTTAGATACACTGGCGGGGAGGGAGACCCAGTACTTC CASSLDTLAGRETQYF
NA TRBJ2-2 NA TRBV19 TGTGCCAGTTGGGACAAAAACACCGGGGAGCTGTTTTTT CASWDKNTGELFF
TRBD1 TRBJ2-5 NA TRBV24-1 TGTGCCACCAGTGACAACTCGTTCGTGGACAGGGGGGAGATCCAGTACTTC CATSDNSFVDRGEIQYF
TRBD1 TRBJ1-5 many TRBV3-1 TGTGCCAGCAGCCTAACAGGGGGCTCCAATCAGCCCCAGCATTTT CASSLTGGSNQPQHF
TRBD1 TRBJ2-3 NA TRBV7-9 TGTGCCAGCATCCCAGGACAGGGGGCGTTAGATACGCAGTATTTT CASIPGQGALDTQYF
NA TRBJ2-1 many TRBV7-2 TGTGCCAGCAGCTTAGGATCAAGGGGTGAGCAGTTCTTC CASSLGSRGEQFF
NA TRBJ1-1 many TRBV18 TGTGCCAGCTCCGGGTTTGAGGCCACTGAAGCTTTCTTT CASSGFEATEAFF
TRBD1 TRBJ1-2 many TRBV5-1 TGCGCCAGCAGCTTCGCGACAGGGGAGAGCAACTATGGCTACACCTTC CASSFATGESNYGYTF
NA TRBJ2-5 few TRBV3-1 TGTGCCAGCCTTACTACACGATACCAAGAGACCCAGTACTTC CASLTTRYQETQYF
NA TRBJ1-1 NA TRBV29-1 TGCAGCGTTGAGAAACCGAACACTGAAGCTTTCTTT CSVEKPNTEAFF
NA TRBJ2-3 many TRBV11-3 TGTGCCAGCAGTTCCCTCGAAACGGCCGGGACTCGCACAGATACGCAGTATTTT CASSSLETAGTRTDTQYF
NA TRBJ1-4 few TRBV29-1 TGCAGTGGGGGCGTCGGAAGGGAAAAACTGTTTTTT CSGGVGREKLFF
NA TRBJ1-1 NA TRBV20-1 TGCAGTGCTACCCTAAGGAACACTGAAGCTTTCTTT CSATLRNTEAFF
TRBD1 TRBJ2-3 many TRBV28 TGTGCCACCACACAGGGGCGCACAGATACGCAGTATTTT CATTQGRTDTQYF
TRBD2 TRBJ2-7 many TRBV28 TGTGCCAGCAGTTTACCTCTACTAGCGGACGAATCCTACGAGCAGTACTTC CASSLPLLADESYEQYF
NA TRBJ2-7 NA TRBV5-6 TGTGCCAGCAGCACGGGTCCCCGCGAGCAGTACTTC CASSTGPREQYF